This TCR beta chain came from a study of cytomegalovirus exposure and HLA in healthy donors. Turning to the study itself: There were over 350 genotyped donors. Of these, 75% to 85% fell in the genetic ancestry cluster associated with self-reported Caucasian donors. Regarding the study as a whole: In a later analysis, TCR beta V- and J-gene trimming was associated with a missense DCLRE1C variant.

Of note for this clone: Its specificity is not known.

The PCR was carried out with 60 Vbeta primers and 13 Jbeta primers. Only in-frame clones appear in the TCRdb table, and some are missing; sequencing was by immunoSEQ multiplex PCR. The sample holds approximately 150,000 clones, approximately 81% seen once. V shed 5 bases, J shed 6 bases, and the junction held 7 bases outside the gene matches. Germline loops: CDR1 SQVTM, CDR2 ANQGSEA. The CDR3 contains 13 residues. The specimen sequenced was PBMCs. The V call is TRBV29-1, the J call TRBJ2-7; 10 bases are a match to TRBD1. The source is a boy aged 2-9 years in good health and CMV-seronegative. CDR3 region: CSVYTGTGVEQYF. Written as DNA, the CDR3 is TGCAGCGTTTATACCGGGACAGGGGTCGAGCAGTACTTC.